The 19 T cell receptor beta chains below all came from one sample that was sequenced in a study of control samples from healthy donors and cancer patients. Method: immunoSEQ multiplex PCR; TCRdb's copy keeps in-frame clones and lacks some. The repertoire holds roughly 70,000 clones, with about 87% as singletons. Sequences were obtained from blood. All receptors derive from a man aged 45-65 years in good health.

The V call is TRBV16, the J call TRBJ1-6; D call uncertain. The V gene lost 1 base and the J gene lost 6 bases, with 10 bases spanning the gap. Germline V gene lookup returns CDR1 KGHSY and CDR2 FQNENV. The CDR3 loop spans 15 amino acids. The CDR3 loop reads CASSQLVGSNSPLHF. In DNA form, the CDR3 reads TGTGCCAGCAGCCAATTAGTAGGGAGTAATTCACCCCTCCACTTT.

This clone appeared once. The chain couples TRBV4-2 to TRBJ1-3; unclear D gene. V was pared by 4 bases and J by 0 bases, with 22 bases between. This CDR3 comprises 19 residues. Germline CDR1 LGHNA, CDR2 YNFKEQ. CDR3 residues: CASSPIDFSRLFSGNTIYF. CDR3 nucleotide sequence: TGTGCCAGCAGCCCCATCGACTTTTCGCGTCTTTTCTCTGGAAACACCATATATTTT.

The chain links TRBV2 to TRBJ2-2, with a weak D call TRBD1 (6 bases). Trimming took 4 bases from V and 7 from J, leaving 19 bases between them. This CDR3 comprises 16 residues. Looked up from germline, CDR1 is SNHLY and CDR2 is FYNNEI. CDR3 DNA: TGTGCCAGCAGTGTCGGGACATTTGGGACCGACGGGGAGCTGTTTTTT. Protein product: CASSVGTFGTDGELFF.

J is TRBJ1-2 and V is TRBV24-1; D not certain. The length of the CDR3 is 16 residues. V lost 3 bases to trimming and J lost 2 bases, with 15 bases between them. CDR1 and CDR2 from the germline V gene are KGHDR and SFDVKD. The CDR3: CATSDPGALGNYGYTF. CDR3 sequence (DNA): TGTGCCACCAGTGATCCAGGCGCACTGGGGAACTATGGCTACACCTTC.

The chain recombines TRBV5-1 with TRBJ1-2, with TRBD1 as a possible D gene (5 bases). This CDR3 is built from 14 residues. The germline V and J ends were trimmed by 5 bases and 3 bases, with 14 bases remaining between them. The V gene's germline CDR1 is SGHRS and CDR2 YFSETQ. The CDR3 loop is CASSRDLGDYGYTF. CDR3 DNA sequence: TGCGCCAGCAGTAGGGACCTGGGTGACTATGGCTACACCTTC. Full variable domain (outside the CDR3, taken from reference TRBV5-1 and TRBJ1-2): KAGVTQTPRYLIKTRGQQVTLSCSPISGHRSVSWYQQTPGQGLQFLFEYFSETQRNKGNFPGRFSGRQFSNSRSEMNVSTLELGDSALYLCASSRDLGDYGYTFGSGTRLTVV.

This clone showed up just a few times. The chain recombines TRBV7-9 with TRBJ1-6; D gene uncertain. Deletions cut 4 bases from V and 7 bases from J, with 20 bases between. The CDR3 consists of 17 residues. The germline CDR1 and CDR2 sequences are SEHNR and FQNEAQ (reference sequence). CDR3 amino acids: CASSSHDLGGMNSPLHF. Written as DNA, the CDR3 is TGTGCCAGCAGCTCGCATGACCTCGGAGGGATGAATTCACCCCTCCACTTT.

The chain carries TRBV6-1 and TRBJ2-1; D ambiguous. Trimming stripped 8 bases from V and 8 bases from J, with 10 bases between. The germline CDR1 and CDR2 sequences are MNHNS and SASEGT. The CDR3 is made up of 11 amino acids. The DNA of the CDR3 is TGTGCCAGCTGGCGCGACCATGAGCAGTTCTTC. Translated: CASWRDHEQFF.

This chain uses TRBV5-5 with TRBJ2-7, with D possibly TRBD1 on 5 matching bases. The CDR3 is 15 residues long. The V end lost 0 bases, the J end lost 4 bases, and 14 bases lay between the germline ends. CDR1 and CDR2 (germline): SGHKS, YYEKEE (reference sequence). The CDR3 coding sequence is TGTGCCAGCAGCTTGGCCGCGGACATCTTATACGAGCAGTACTTC. It specifies CASSLAADILYEQYF.

A note on this clone: Different DNA sequences within this sample yield the same CDR3. The chain carries TRBV5-6 and TRBJ2-3; perhaps TRBD2 as D (6 bases). The CDR3 is 15 amino acids. CDR1 is SGHDT and CDR2 is YYEEEE in the germline V gene. V was cut by 2 bases and J by 3 bases, with 13 bases left in between. The CDR3 protein is CASSLPGGRTDTQYF. In DNA, the CDR3 is TGTGCCAGCAGCTTACCCGGGGGACGTACAGATACGCAGTATTTT.

This clone was seen just once. The chain employs TRBV4-3 and TRBJ2-1, with D possibly TRBD2 on 5 matching bases. Germline lookup yields CDR1 LGHNA and CDR2 YSLEER. This CDR3 comprises 16 residues. V gave up 0 bases and J gave up 2 bases, with 11 bases separating them. CDR3 sequence reads: CASSQDEGGPYNEQFF. CDR3 bases: TGCGCCAGCAGCCAAGACGAGGGCGGCCCCTACAATGAGCAGTTCTTC.

The chain links TRBV28 to TRBJ2-1; either TRBD1 or TRBD2 may supply D (5 bases each). CDR1 MDHEN and CDR2 SYDVKM come from the germline V gene. Trimming pared 2 bases from V and 4 bases from J, leaving 12 bases between. CDR3 length equals 15 residues. The CDR3 protein is CASSLMAGTYNEQFF. The CDR3 DNA is TGTGCCAGCAGTTTAATGGCCGGGACGTACAATGAGCAGTTCTTC.

This chain uses TRBV7-2 with TRBJ2-7, with D maybe TRBD2 (6 bases). Per germline, CDR1 SGHTA and CDR2 FQGNSA. The CDR3 covers 15 residues. V gave up 1 base and J gave up 3 bases, with 13 bases separating them. CDR3 sequence: CASSLGLGSGYEQYF. The DNA for the CDR3 is TGTGCCAGCAGCTTAGGACTAGGGAGCGGCTACGAGCAGTACTTC.

V and J are TRBV24-1 and TRBJ1-2, with a weak D call TRBD1 (5 bases). The germline V and J ends were trimmed by 4 bases and 0 bases, with 8 bases remaining between them. The CDR3 has 14 residues. Looked up from germline, CDR1 is KGHDR and CDR2 is SFDVKD. CDR3 loop: CATSDEGANYGYTF. In DNA form, the CDR3 reads TGTGCCACCAGTGACGAAGGGGCTAACTATGGCTACACCTTC.

The rearrangement uses TRBV7-6 and TRBJ1-5; the D gene is possibly TRBD1 (6 bases). With 2 bases removed from V and 3 bases from J, the gap between germline ends came to 32 bases. There are 22 residues in the CDR3. Germline loops: CDR1 SGHVS, CDR2 FNYEAQ. The CDR3 reads CASSLLSGWGDTILTINQPQHF. For the CDR3, the DNA is TGTGCCAGCAGCTTATTATCGGGGTGGGGGGACACCATCCTAACAATCAATCAGCCCCAGCATTTT.

This clone was observed a handful of times. V and J are TRBV12-5 and TRBJ1-2; no clear D gene. Deletions cut 3 bases from V and 7 bases from J, with 12 bases between. Germline CDR1 and CDR2: LGHNT and FRNRAP. CDR3 size: 13 residues. Here the CDR3 reads CASGFSGAPGYTF. The DNA for the CDR3 is TGTGCTAGTGGTTTTAGCGGAGCTCCTGGCTACACCTTC.

This rearrangement joins TRBV5-8 to TRBJ2-5; 12 bases are shared with TRBD2. J was trimmed by 4 bases and V by 1 base; bases with no gene match: 11. The germline CDR1 and CDR2 sequences are SGHTS and YDEGEE. The CDR3 totals 18 residues. The CDR3: CASSLSHGLAGGRETQYF. CDR3 sequence (DNA): TGTGCCAGCAGCTTGTCCCATGGCCTAGCGGGAGGGAGAGAGACCCAGTACTTC.

The chain couples TRBV19 to TRBJ2-2; a weak D match, TRBD1 (5 bases). The V and J ends lost 4 bases and 3 bases respectively, with 9 bases between them. Germline loops: CDR1 LNHDA, CDR2 SQIVND (reference sequence). CDR3 size: 14 residues. Here the CDR3 DNA reads TGTGCCAGTAGTACAGGGATTCACACCGGGGAGCTGTTTTTT. Its translation is CASSTGIHTGELFF.

V and J are TRBV6-4 and TRBJ2-1; 12 nucleotides align to TRBD2. Germline trimming cut 0 bases from V and 6 bases from J; bases unmatched to any gene: 0. The CDR3 covers 15 residues. Germline V gene lookup returns CDR1 MRHNA and CDR2 SNTAGT. This CDR3 reads CASSDSTSGSNEQFF. CDR3 coding DNA: TGTGCCAGCAGTGACTCGACTAGCGGGAGCAATGAGCAGTTCTTC.

The V call is TRBV6-5, the J call TRBJ2-7; TRBD1 aligns across 8 bases. CDR1 is MNHEY, CDR2 SVGAGI, per germline. The CDR3 extends over 14 amino acids. After removal of 8 bases from V and 0 bases from J, the junction contained 6 bases not matched to a gene. CDR3 sequence reads: CASRDRLLSYEQYF. In DNA, the CDR3 is TGTGCCAGCCGGGACAGGCTACTCTCCTACGAGCAGTACTTC.